The 2 T cell receptor beta chains below come from one sample, sequenced in a study of T cell changes during pregnancy in multiple sclerosis. This table comes from immunoSEQ multiplex PCR, and its TCRdb copy is limited to in-frame clones, with some not included. The sample carries approximately 68,000 clones, around 91% recorded once. Sample: peripheral blood, taken in the third trimester of pregnancy. All receptors come from a female donor in good health, enrolled as a control in a pregnancy study.

J is TRBJ2-1 and V is TRBV7-2; weak D call: TRBD2 (6 bases). The germline V gene encodes CDR1 SGHTA and CDR2 FQGNSA. The CDR3 runs to 14 residues. With 4 bases removed from V and 6 bases from J, the gap between germline ends came to 13 bases. In nucleotides, the CDR3 is TGTGCCAGCAGCTCTCGACTAGTCGGCAATGAGCAGTTCTTC. Amino acids: CASSSRLVGNEQFF.

This clone occurred a few times. V usage is TRBV5-4 and J usage is TRBJ1-6; weak D call: TRBD1 (6 bases). CDR1 and CDR2 (germline): SGHNT, YYREEE (reference sequence). CDR3 length: 17 amino acids. V gave up 4 bases and J gave up 5 bases, with 19 bases separating them. DNA for the CDR3: TGTGCCAGCAGCCCTCGTGGCAGGGGCGTTAATAATTCACCCCTCCACTTT. This encodes CASSPRGRGVNNSPLHF.